This T cell receptor (beta chain) was found in a study of T cell responses to AZD1222 COVID-19 vaccine. Study-wide results and caveats: Nearly half of unique spike-specific TCRs reportedly avoided B.1.351 and B.1.1.7 mutated regions. Vaccine-related CD4 TCRs covered spike, predominating at 160-218 and 743-854.

On this clone itself: Its matching antigen is unknown.

Per germline, CDR1 SQVTM and CDR2 ANQGSEA. After removal of 0 bases from V and 4 bases from J, the junction contained 12 bases not matched to a gene. The CDR3 is 17 amino acids. Combined were second doses at about 4 or about 12 weeks. Measured with immunoSEQ multiplex PCR; TCRdb has only the in-frame clones, and not every one. This table holds 110,000 to 150,000 clones, roughly 90% found once. Specimen: peripheral blood, collected 28 days after the second AZD1222 dose. This rearrangement joins TRBV29-1 to TRBJ1-5, with 7 bases lining up with TRBD1. This TCR was recovered from an adult who received the AZD1222 COVID-19 vaccine. The chain's CDR3 is CSVEDWGETGFNQPQHF. The CDR3 coding sequence is TGCAGCGTTGAAGATTGGGGTGAGACAGGGTTTAATCAGCCCCAGCATTTT.